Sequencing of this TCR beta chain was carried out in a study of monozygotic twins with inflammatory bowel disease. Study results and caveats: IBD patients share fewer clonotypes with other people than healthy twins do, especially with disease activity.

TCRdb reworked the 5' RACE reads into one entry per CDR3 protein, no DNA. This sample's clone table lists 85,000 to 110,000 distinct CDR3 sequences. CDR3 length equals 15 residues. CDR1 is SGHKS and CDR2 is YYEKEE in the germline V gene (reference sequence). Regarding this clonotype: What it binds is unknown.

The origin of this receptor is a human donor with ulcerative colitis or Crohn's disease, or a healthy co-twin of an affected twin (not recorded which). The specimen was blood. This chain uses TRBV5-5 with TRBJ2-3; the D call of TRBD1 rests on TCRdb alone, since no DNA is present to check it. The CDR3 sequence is CASSGQGSSTDTQYF.